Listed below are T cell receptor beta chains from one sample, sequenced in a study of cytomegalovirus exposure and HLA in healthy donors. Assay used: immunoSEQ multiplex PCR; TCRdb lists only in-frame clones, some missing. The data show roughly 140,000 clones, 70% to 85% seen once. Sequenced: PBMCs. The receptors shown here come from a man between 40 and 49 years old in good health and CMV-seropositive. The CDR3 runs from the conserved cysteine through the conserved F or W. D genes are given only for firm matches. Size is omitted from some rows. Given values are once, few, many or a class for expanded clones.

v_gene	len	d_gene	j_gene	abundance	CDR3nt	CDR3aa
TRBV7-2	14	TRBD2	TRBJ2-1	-	TGTGCCAGCAAGACTAGCGGGAGTTTGCATGAGCAGTTCTTC	CASKTSGSLHEQFF
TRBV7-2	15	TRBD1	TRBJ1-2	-	TGTGCCAGCAGCTTAGCGGTTACAGGGGATTATGGCTACACCTTC	CASSLAVTGDYGYTF
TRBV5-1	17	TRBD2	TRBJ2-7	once	TGCGCCAGCAGCTTCTGGACTAGCGGGGGGATAACGGCCGAGCAGTACTTC	CASSFWTSGGITAEQYF
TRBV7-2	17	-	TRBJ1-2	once	TGTGCCAGCAGCTTAAACCAGGTCACCTGGGCGTTAGATGGCTACACCTTC	CASSLNQVTWALDGYTF
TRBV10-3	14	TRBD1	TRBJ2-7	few	TGTGCCATCAGCGCCGGGACAGGGTCATACGAGCAGTACTTC	CAISAGTGSYEQYF
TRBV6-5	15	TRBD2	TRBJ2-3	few	TGTGCCAGCAGGGAGACTAGCGGATTCACAGATACGCAGTATTTT	CASRETSGFTDTQYF
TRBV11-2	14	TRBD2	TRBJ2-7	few	TGTGCCAGCAGCTCTAGCGGGGAGTCCTACGAGCAGTACTTC	CASSSSGESYEQYF
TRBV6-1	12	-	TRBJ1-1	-	TGTGCCAGCAGCAACCCCAGGGTTGACGCTTTCTTT	CASSNPRVDAFF
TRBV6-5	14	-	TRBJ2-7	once	TGTGCCAGCAGTTACTCGGCAGGGGCCTACGAGCAGTACTTC	CASSYSAGAYEQYF
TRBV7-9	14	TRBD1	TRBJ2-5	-	TGTGCCAGCAGCTTTACAGGGGGCCAAGAGACCCAGTACTTC	CASSFTGGQETQYF
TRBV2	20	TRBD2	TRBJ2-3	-	TGTGCCAGCAGTGGCCTATATGGTAGCGGGAGAGGGGAGGGCACAGATACGCAGTATTTT	CASSGLYGSGRGEGTDTQYF
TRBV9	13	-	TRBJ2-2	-	TGTGCCAGCAGCGTAGACAGTCCCGGGGAGCTGTTTTTT	CASSVDSPGELFF
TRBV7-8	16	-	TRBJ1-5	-	TGTGCCAGCAGCTTCCGAGGAGGGCAGCCAAATCAGCCCCAGCATTTT	CASSFRGGQPNQPQHF
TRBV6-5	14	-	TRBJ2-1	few	TGTGCCAGCAGTTACTCGATATGGAGGGATGAGCAGTTCTTC	CASSYSIWRDEQFF
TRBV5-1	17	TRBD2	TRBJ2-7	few	TGCGCCAGCAGCTTGTCCCCTAGCGGGAGTAGTATATACGAGCAGTACTTC	CASSLSPSGSSIYEQYF
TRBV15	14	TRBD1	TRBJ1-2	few	TGTGCCACCAGCGCGGGACAGGGGATCTATGGCTACACCTTC	CATSAGQGIYGYTF
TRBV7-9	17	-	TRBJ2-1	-	TGTTCCAGCAGCTTAGAAGGGGCAGCTAGATCCTACAATGAGCAGTTCTTC	CSSSLEGAARSYNEQFF
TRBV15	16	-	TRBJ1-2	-	TGTGCCACCAGCAAAGATTACAGGGTAGCTAACTATGGCTACACCTTC	CATSKDYRVANYGYTF
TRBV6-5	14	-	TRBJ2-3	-	TGTGCCAGCAGTTACGGGTCCGAACAGGATACGCAGTATTTT	CASSYGSEQDTQYF
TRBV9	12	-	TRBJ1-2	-	TGTGCCAGCAGTACCCGGGGGGGAGGCTACACCTTC	CASSTRGGGYTF
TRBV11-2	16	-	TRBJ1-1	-	TGTGCCAGCAGCCAGGAGGCAGGCCTTATGAACACTGAAGCTTTCTTT	CASSQEAGLMNTEAFF
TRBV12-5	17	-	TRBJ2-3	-	TGTGCTAGTGGTCCCAACCCCTTGGGGGACTCCGAAGATACGCAGTATTTT	CASGPNPLGDSEDTQYF
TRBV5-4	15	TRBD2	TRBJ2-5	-	TGTGCCAGCAGCCCCGGGACTAGCGGGCAAGAGACCCAGTACTTC	CASSPGTSGQETQYF